These T cell receptor beta chains were read from a single sample in a study of shared clonotypes between healthy human individuals. Sequencing used immunoSEQ multiplex PCR; TCRdb keeps in-frame clones, though not all of them. The sample contains some 1,100,000 clones, around 78% of which appear only once. The source material was memory CD4+ T cells from PBMCs. These receptors were taken from a man aged 18 to 29 in good health. Some clones in this sample may be carry-over from other donors' samples. The CDR3 runs from the conserved cysteine through the conserved F or W.

j_call v_call cdr3_aa
TRBJ2-2 TRBV27 CASSPPGTSGSMGLFF
TRBJ1-1 TRBV7-3 CASSSRQATEAFF
TRBJ1-3 TRBV29-1 CSVVLGSTAGNTIYF
TRBJ1-2 TRBV7-3 CASSPTPGTARYGYTF
TRBJ2-2 TRBV5-1 CASSWTPTGELFF
TRBJ2-3 TRBV29-1 CTLSRTGSADTQYF
TRBJ1-5 TRBV5-1 CASSPDSYSNQPQHF
TRBJ1-2 TRBV5-4 CASSFRDRGNYGYTF
TRBJ2-7 TRBV2 CASSLDRSEQYF
TRBJ1-1 TRBV28 CASRQRVRNTEAFF
TRBJ2-5 TRBV2 CASNRDRQETQYF
TRBJ2-5 TRBV2 CASSEFRETQYF
TRBJ2-1 TRBV9 CASSQEGVADPDEQFF
TRBJ2-3 TRBV29-1 CSVDLGLEGPDTQYF
TRBJ2-7 TRBV2 CASSDWQGEQYF
TRBJ2-3 TRBV29-1 CSVELLAGAPDTQYF
TRBJ2-2 TRBV9 CASSRTAPQMTGELFF
TRBJ1-3 TRBV6-5 CASSYIALGLGNTIYF
TRBJ2-7 TRBV7-9 CASSSYSFEQYF
TRBJ2-7 TRBV28 CASSLSGYEQYF
TRBJ1-5 TRBV7-8 CASSQLSRDSNQPQHF
TRBJ2-1 TRBV6-1 CASGDLAGEYNEQFF
TRBJ1-1 TRBV19 CASRPGTVNTEAFF
TRBJ2-5 TRBV28 CASSYGLLAGAVLETQYF
TRBJ1-5 TRBV28 CASIRGYSNQPQHF
TRBJ1-1 TRBV25-1 CASSQTGTGMRTEAFF
TRBJ2-7 TRBV27 CASAHRREAYEQYF
TRBJ1-4 TRBV4-1 CASSPAGGKLFF
TRBJ1-3 TRBV6-6 CASSSSGSGNTIYF
TRBJ1-5 TRBV30 CAWSRSLGGHQPQHF
TRBJ2-5 TRBV5-1 CASRLDGETQYF
TRBJ2-1 TRBV4-2 CASSQAGTSYNEQFF
TRBJ2-4 TRBV27 CASSLSPGSVIQYF
TRBJ2-7 TRBV30 CAWSVRGTYEQYF
TRBJ2-5 TRBV28 CASSLTGMIKTQYF
TRBJ2-5 TRBV9 CASSVAIGVETQYF
TRBJ2-1 TRBV5-6 CASSLALAGYNEQFF
TRBJ2-6 TRBV6-4 CASSGGPGYSGANVLTF
TRBJ1-1 TRBV11-2 CASSLLRGAEAFF
TRBJ2-7 TRBV4-2 CASSPLYVGAPNYEQYF
TRBJ2-2 TRBV18 CASSPGQANTGELFF
TRBJ2-1 TRBV5-1 CASRFWDGTGFRVEQFF
TRBJ2-7 TRBV19 CASSGTSVYSYEQYF
TRBJ2-7 TRBV18 CASSPGQGAYEQYF
TRBJ2-5 TRBV10-3 CAISDSGEILETQYF
TRBJ2-1 TRBV18 CASLNQGASSYNEQFF
TRBJ1-2 TRBV10-3 CAISESRVSYGYTF
TRBJ1-2 TRBV28 CASSFRSGGGYTF
TRBJ1-5 TRBV18 CASSRSILPDQPQHF
TRBJ2-4 TRBV7-2 CASSPDKYIQYF
TRBJ2-7 TRBV20-1 CSAIPKYEQYF